The table lists the clone carrying this T cell receptor (beta chain) with a few counts. This sample was taken from a study of blood T cells in healthy people across ages. Trimming took 9 bases from V and 1 from J; bases not matched to a gene: 11. Germline loops: CDR1 SGHRS, CDR2 YFSETQ. The CDR3 is 16 amino acids. Alongside a J-beta primer mix, a sample-barcoded 5' primer served in a second PCR lasting roughly 7 to 12 cycles. Via MiXCR, TCRdb re-called the 5' RACE reads, giving one row per CDR3 protein. The sample lists 800,000 to 950,000 distinct CDR3 sequences, roughly 35% occurring once. The TCR originated in a man aged 18 to 29 in good health. The source material was blood. The rearrangement joins TRBV5-1 to TRBJ2-3; 10 bases match TRBD2. The CDR3 nucleotides are TGCGCCAACAGACCTCGGACTAGCGGAGGCACAGATACGCAGTATTTT. It encodes CANRPRTSGGTDTQYF.